These 21 T cell receptor beta chains were sequenced from one sample in a study of blood T cell repertoires in COVID-19. Sequenced by immunoSEQ multiplex PCR; TCRdb stores in-frame clones only, minus some. Seen here are about 270,000 clones, about 85% observed once, and the top ten hold 3%. Input material: PBMCs or T cells enriched from blood (not recorded which). The receptors originated from a woman aged 50 to 65 who had recovered from COVID-19.

J is TRBJ1-4 and V is TRBV2, with D perhaps matching TRBD1 (5 bases). The germline gives CDR1 SNHLY, CDR2 FYNNEI. Between the trimmed V and J ends, which lost 5 bases and 4 bases, there was a span of 11 bases. The CDR3 contains 14 residues. Here the CDR3 DNA reads TGTGCCAGCAGTTCAGGGTTATATAATGAAAAACTGTTTTTT. It yields the protein CASSSGLYNEKLFF.

The chain uses TRBV28 and TRBJ2-2; 11 bases map to TRBD1. V lost 5 bases, J lost 5 bases, and 7 bases stayed unmatched. The CDR3 is 16 amino acids. CDR1 and CDR2 from the germline V gene are MDHEN and SYDVKM. The CDR3 nucleotides are TGTGCCAGCAGTCACAAGGACAGGGGGCGAACCGGGGAGCTGTTTTTT. Amino acid sequence: CASSHKDRGRTGELFF.

V usage is TRBV4-3 and J usage is TRBJ1-4, with unresolved D. Trimming removed 5 bases at V and 8 bases at J, with 18 bases between. Germline CDR1 LGHNA, CDR2 YSLEER. The CDR3 runs to 15 residues. DNA of the CDR3: TGCGCCAGCAGCTCTTCGCCCGTCCAGCGGGAAAAACTGTTTTTT. Encoded protein: CASSSSPVQREKLFF.

This rearrangement joins TRBV28 to TRBJ1-6; no reliable D call. The CDR3 extends over 12 amino acids. Germline V gene sequence: CDR1 MDHEN, CDR2 SYDVKM. With 2 bases removed from V and 11 bases from J, the gap between germline ends came to 7 bases. CDR3: CASSLVQTPLHF. For the CDR3, the DNA is TGTGCCAGCAGTTTAGTCCAAACACCCCTCCACTTT.

The rearrangement links TRBV29-1 to TRBJ2-1, with 9 bases lining up with TRBD1. CDR3 size: 13 residues. The germline gives CDR1 SQVTM, CDR2 ANQGSEA. V gave up 8 bases and J gave up 7 bases; unmatched junction bases: 9. CDR3 amino acids: CSSKKGTGNEQFF. CDR3 nucleotide sequence: TGCAGCTCTAAGAAAGGGACAGGGAATGAGCAGTTCTTC.

The V gene is TRBV27, the J gene TRBJ1-4; D not resolved. V was shortened by 3 bases and J by 7 bases, with 6 bases between the two germline ends. CDR3 length equals 12 residues. Per the germline V gene, CDR1 is MNHEY and CDR2 is SMNVEV (reference sequence). This CDR3 is CASSFRGEKLFF. CDR3 sequence (DNA): TGTGCCAGCAGTTTCCGGGGTGAAAAACTGTTTTTT. Full variable domain (remainder filled in from reference TRBV27 and TRBJ1-4): EAQVTQNPRYLITVTGKKLTVTCSQNMNHEYMSWYRQDPGLGLRQIYYSMNVEVTDKGDVPEGYKVSRKEKRNFPLILESPSPNQTSLYFCASSFRGEKLFFGSGTQLSVL.

The V and J genes are TRBV6-1 and TRBJ2-2; D gene uncertain. The germline gives CDR1 MNHNS, CDR2 SASEGT. This CDR3 is 14 amino acids long. The ends were cut back, 2 bases at V and 6 bases at J, with 10 bases in the middle. This CDR3 is CASSELGPPGELFF. In nucleotides, the CDR3 is TGTGCCAGCAGTGAATTGGGCCCCCCCGGGGAGCTGTTTTTT.

The rearrangement uses TRBV10-3 and TRBJ2-1; 9 bases are shared with TRBD2. V dropped 8 bases and J dropped 5; count of bases not matched to a gene: 7. CDR3 length equals 14 residues. Germline V gene sequence: CDR1 ENHRY, CDR2 SYGVKD. The CDR3 protein is CAIGPASGNNEQFF. CDR3 coding DNA: TGTGCCATCGGGCCGGCTAGCGGGAACAATGAGCAGTTCTTC.

CDR3 bases: TGTGCCAGCAGCTCGGGACAGGGACATGGCTACACCTTC. Its protein is CASSSGQGHGYTF. V usage is TRBV7-3 and J usage is TRBJ1-2; 9 bases line up with TRBD1. V lost 4 bases, J lost 6 bases, and 3 bases stayed unmatched. The CDR3 contains 13 residues. Looked up from germline, CDR1 is SGHTA and CDR2 is FQGTGA.

The CDR3 loop reads CASSRRQGNNSPLHF. The DNA of the CDR3 is TGTGCCAGTAGTAGGAGACAGGGTAATAATTCACCCCTCCACTTT. The J gene is TRBJ1-6, the V gene TRBV19; 7 bases align to TRBD1. The CDR3 contains 15 residues. V trimming: 4 bases; J trimming: 5 bases; junction bases outside the gene matches: 5. Germline CDR1 reads LNHDA; CDR2 reads SQIVND (reference sequence).

The chain has TRBV6-5 and TRBJ2-5; D is possibly TRBD1 (6 bases). CDR3 length: 15 residues. Germline V lookup: CDR1 MNHEY, CDR2 SVGAGI. Trimming pared 10 bases from V and 5 bases from J, leaving 23 bases between. The DNA for the CDR3 is TGTGCCACCAGCTCGAGGGGCACAGGGAAGGAGACCCAGTACTTC. Amino acids: CATSSRGTGKETQYF.

The chain uses TRBV27 and TRBJ1-1; 7 bases fit TRBD1. The germline gives CDR1 MNHEY, CDR2 SMNVEV (reference sequence). V lost 5 bases, J lost 6 bases, and 12 bases stayed unmatched. The length of the CDR3 is 15 residues. The CDR3 DNA follows: TGTGCCAGCAGTCCCGACAGGGTGGCAGTAGCTGAAGCTTTCTTT. Translating gives CASSPDRVAVAEAFF.

This clone was counted only a few times. The chain is built from TRBV5-5 and TRBJ1-1; weak D call: TRBD1 (5 bases). From germline, CDR1 is SGHKS and CDR2 YYEKEE (reference sequence). The CDR3 sequence is 15 residues long. Trimming cost V 3 bases and J 0 bases, with 12 bases left between them. The DNA for the CDR3 is TGTGCCAGCAGCTACCGACAGCAGCTGAACACTGAAGCTTTCTTT. Protein: CASSYRQQLNTEAFF. Combining the CDR3 with reference TRBV5-5 and TRBJ1-1 gives the whole variable domain DAGVTQSPTHLIKTRGQQVTLRCSPISGHKSVSWYQQVLGQGPQFIFQYYEKEERGRGNFPDRFSARQFPNYSSELNVNALLLGDSALYLCASSYRQQLNTEAFFGQGTRLTVV.

This chain uses TRBV15 with TRBJ2-3; D unclear. The V end lost 5 bases, the J end lost 7 bases, and 7 bases lay between the germline ends. CDR1 is LNHNV and CDR2 is YYDKDF in the germline V gene (reference sequence). The CDR3 consists of 11 residues. CDR3 DNA: TGTGCCACCAGCCTACGCTATACGCAGTATTTT. Its protein is CATSLRYTQYF. Supplemented by reference TRBV15 and TRBJ2-3, the full variable domain reads DAMVIQNPRYQVTQFGKPVTLSCSQTLNHNVMYWYQQKSSQAPKLLFHYYDKDFNNEADTPDNFQSRRPNTSFCFLDIRSPGLGDTAMYLCATSLRYTQYFGPGTRLTVL.

The chain combines TRBV5-1 with TRBJ2-7; D remains unclear. Trimming removed 1 base at V and 0 bases at J, with 8 bases between. Per the germline V gene, CDR1 is SGHRS and CDR2 is YFSETQ. This CDR3 region has 14 residues. In DNA form, the CDR3 reads TGCGCCAGCAGCTTGTACGTGAGCTCCTACGAGCAGTACTTC. It codes for CASSLYVSSYEQYF.

This clone was seen a single time. CDR3 bases: TGTGCCAGCAGCTTGGTACAGCTCAATTCACCCCTCCACTTT. Its protein is CASSLVQLNSPLHF. This chain connects TRBV7-9 to TRBJ1-6, with D uncertain. The CDR3 is made up of 14 amino acids. Germline V gives CDR1 SEHNR, CDR2 FQNEAQ (reference sequence). Trimming left V 3 bases short and J 7 bases short, with 10 bases between.

The chain couples TRBV28 to TRBJ1-3; D might be TRBD1 (5 bases). The CDR3 is 16 amino acids. Germline V gives CDR1 MDHEN, CDR2 SYDVKM. With 4 bases removed from V and 0 bases from J, the gap between germline ends came to 13 bases. CDR3 protein: CASSWVDSYSGNTIYF. The CDR3 region has the DNA TGTGCCAGCAGTTGGGTTGACAGTTACTCTGGAAACACCATATATTTT.

The V gene is TRBV15, the J gene TRBJ1-6, with D possibly being TRBD1 (6 bases). The CDR3 is 12 amino acids. The ends were cut back, 8 bases at V and 9 bases at J, with 11 bases in the middle. CDR1 and CDR2 from the germline V gene are LNHNV and YYDKDF (reference sequence). The CDR3 reads CATGAGASPLHF. The CDR3 DNA reads as TGTGCCACCGGGGCAGGGGCTTCACCCCTCCACTTT.

The chain links TRBV2 to TRBJ2-3, with a weak D call TRBD2 (5 bases). The V and J ends lost 1 base and 1 base respectively, with 9 bases between them. The CDR3 has 15 residues. Germline V gives CDR1 SNHLY, CDR2 FYNNEI. CDR3 protein: CASSEEVARTDTQYF. The CDR3 DNA sequence: TGTGCCAGCAGTGAAGAAGTAGCGCGCACAGATACGCAGTATTTT.

The table lists this clone with a few counts. This sequence joins TRBV2 and TRBJ1-6; D is ambiguous. Germline V gives CDR1 SNHLY, CDR2 FYNNEI. The CDR3 spans 13 residues. The V end was cut by 7 bases, the J end by 8 bases, with 12 bases between. The CDR3 region is CASIIERDSPLHF. The DNA of the CDR3 is TGTGCCAGCATAATTGAGAGGGATTCACCCCTCCACTTT.

The chain recombines TRBV11-3 with TRBJ1-1; D might be TRBD1 (5 bases). Trimming removed 1 base from V and 5 bases from J, with 8 bases in between. In germline, CDR1 is SGHNT, CDR2 YENEEA. This CDR3 comprises 13 residues. The DNA of the CDR3 is TGTGCCAGCAGCTTAGGCAGGGTGACTGAAGCTTTCTTT. Its translation: CASSLGRVTEAFF.